These 18 T cell receptor beta chains originate from one sample sequenced in a study of blood T cell repertoires in COVID-19. Measured with immunoSEQ multiplex PCR; TCRdb has only the in-frame clones, and not every one. Seen here are around 99,000 clones, less than 95% observed once, and the top ten hold about 5%. Sequenced input: peripheral blood. These receptors were taken from a man aged 45 to 65 with acute or convalescent COVID-19.

V gene TRBV7-9 combines with J gene TRBJ2-3; possibly TRBD2 for D (6 bases). The CDR3 sequence is 15 residues long. Trimming left V 5 bases short and J 1 base short, with 13 bases between. Germline CDR1 SEHNR, CDR2 FQNEAQ (reference sequence). CDR3 region: CASSPDYGGTDTQYF. CDR3 nucleotide sequence: TGTGCCAGCAGCCCGGACTACGGGGGCACAGATACGCAGTATTTT.

This sequence joins TRBV27 and TRBJ2-1; TRBD2 matches at 13 bases. Trimming at V came to 0 bases and at J to 3 bases, leaving 2 bases not matched to a gene. Germline V gene data show CDR1 as MNHEY and CDR2 as SMNVEV (reference sequence). This CDR3 has 17 residues. Here the CDR3 DNA reads TGTGCCAGCAGTTTATCCGGGACTAGCGGGGTCTACAATGAGCAGTTCTTC. Residues: CASSLSGTSGVYNEQFF.

The gene calls are TRBV6-5 and TRBJ2-7; 10 bases fit TRBD2. The length of the CDR3 is 14 residues. Germline CDR1 reads MNHEY; CDR2 reads SVGAGI. V lost 2 bases to trimming and J lost 5 bases; unmatched junction nucleotides: 3. The DNA for the CDR3 is TGTGCCAGCAGTTACAGTAGCGGGAGGAACGAGCAGTACTTC. Its protein product is CASSYSSGRNEQYF.

The chain links TRBV4-1 to TRBJ1-2, with D tentatively TRBD1 (6 bases). CDR3 length: 11 amino acids. Per germline, CDR1 MGHRA and CDR2 YSYEKL. The V gene lost 3 bases and the J gene lost 7 bases, with 6 bases spanning the gap. The CDR3 here is CASSHRGGYTF. Here the CDR3 DNA reads TGCGCCAGCAGCCACAGGGGTGGCTACACCTTC.

CDR3 in DNA: TGTGCCAGCAGCGGACCCCCCGGGGCAACTAATGAAAAACTGTTTTTT. Protein sequence: CASSGPPGATNEKLFF. V and J are TRBV14 and TRBJ1-4; D is unresolved. The germline gives CDR1 SGHDN, CDR2 FVKESK. Trimming left V 5 bases short and J 0 bases short, with 13 bases between. This CDR3 has 16 residues.

Concerning this clone itself: Other nucleotide sequences in the sample specify the same CDR3. V gene TRBV19 combines with J gene TRBJ1-5; D uncertain. Germline loops: CDR1 LNHDA, CDR2 SQIVND (reference sequence). The CDR3 runs 12 residues. With 1 base removed from V and 7 bases from J, the gap between germline ends came to 5 bases. CDR3 region: CASSIGGQPQHF. The CDR3 nucleotides are TGTGCCAGTAGTATAGGCGGCCAGCCCCAGCATTTT.

The chain carries TRBV11-3 and TRBJ2-3, with TRBD1 matching 7 bases. Germline V CDR1 and CDR2: SGHNT, YENEEA. The CDR3 covers 17 residues. Trimming at V came to 5 bases and at J to 0 bases, leaving 11 bases not matched to a gene. CDR3 protein: CASSPRTGPPSTDTQYF. CDR3 in DNA: TGTGCCAGCAGCCCCCGGACAGGTCCCCCAAGCACAGATACGCAGTATTTT.

The chain carries TRBV3-1 (or the pseudogene TRBV3-2) and TRBJ1-1, with D possibly TRBD1 on 6 matching bases. Trimming cost V 2 bases and J 8 bases, with 21 bases left between them. This CDR3 has 16 amino acids. Germline CDR1 reads LGHDT; CDR2 reads YNNKEL (reference sequence). CDR3 in DNA: TGTGCCAGCAGCCAACCGGATTCCAACAGGGTCGCCGAAGCTTTCTTT. It specifies CASSQPDSNRVAEAFF.

The V gene is TRBV3-1 (or the pseudogene TRBV3-2), the J gene TRBJ2-5; perhaps TRBD1 as D (7 bases). The germline CDR1 and CDR2 sequences are LGHDT and YNNKEL (reference sequence). V lost 2 bases and J lost 4, with 17 bases in between. The CDR3 is 16 residues long. The CDR3 sequence is CASSQSGRGVPETQYF. In nucleotides, the CDR3 is TGTGCCAGCAGCCAATCTGGCAGGGGGGTTCCAGAGACCCAGTACTTC.

This sequence joins TRBV5-1 and TRBJ2-5; 12 bases agree with TRBD2. There are 14 residues in the CDR3. The junction had 2 bases not matched to a gene; V was cut back by 4 bases and J by 4 bases. Per germline, CDR1 SGHRS and CDR2 YFSETQ. CDR3 DNA sequence: TGCGCCAGCAGCGGGACTAGCGGGCGAGAGACCCAGTACTTC. It encodes CASSGTSGRETQYF.

The chain combines TRBV27 with TRBJ2-1; the D gene is possibly TRBD1 (5 bases). The V end was cut by 5 bases, the J end by 5 bases, with 13 bases between. Germline values: CDR1 MNHEY, CDR2 SMNVEV (reference sequence). CDR3 size: 14 residues. The CDR3 coding sequence is TGTGCCAGCAGTCCACAGGATGGTCACAATGAGCAGTTCTTC. It translates to CASSPQDGHNEQFF.

V is TRBV5-8 and J is TRBJ2-3; 8 bases map to TRBD2. CDR1 is SGHTS and CDR2 is YDEGEE in the germline V gene. CDR3 size: 17 residues. V lost 4 bases, J lost 4 bases, and 14 bases stayed unmatched. This CDR3 is CASSRSVRGGHADTQYF. CDR3 nucleotide sequence: TGTGCCAGCAGCCGTTCGGTACGCGGGGGGCACGCAGATACGCAGTATTTT.

This chain uses TRBV5-1 with TRBJ2-1; 8 bases fit TRBD2. Germline V gene lookup returns CDR1 SGHRS and CDR2 YFSETQ. Trimming at V came to 4 bases and at J to 7 bases, leaving 13 bases not matched to a gene. The CDR3 consists of 16 residues. CDR3 region: CASSTAEGLVGNEQFF. CDR3 bases: TGCGCCAGCAGCACGGCCGAGGGACTAGTGGGTAATGAGCAGTTCTTC.

The CDR3: CASSQDTTRGNTIYF. The CDR3 DNA is TGTGCCAGCAGCCAAGACACCACGAGAGGAAACACCATATATTTT. The genes are TRBV3-1 (or the pseudogene TRBV3-2) and TRBJ1-3; D gene ambiguous. Deletions cut 0 bases from V and 4 bases from J, with 10 bases between. CDR3 length equals 15 residues. Germline V CDR1 and CDR2: LGHDT, YNNKEL (reference sequence).

V usage is TRBV5-1 and J usage is TRBJ2-7; D unresolved. V gave up 0 bases and J gave up 0 bases, with 10 bases separating them. The CDR3 contains 15 residues. Germline V gene data show CDR1 as SGHRS and CDR2 as YFSETQ. In DNA, the CDR3 is TGCGCCAGCAGCTTGGGCCCGGGTTCCTCCTACGAGCAGTACTTC. Its translation is CASSLGPGSSYEQYF.

The V gene is TRBV9, the J gene TRBJ2-7, with 8 bases identical to TRBD2. The CDR3 runs to 16 residues. CDR1 and CDR2 (germline): SGDLS, YYNGEE. V lost 3 bases, J lost 6 bases, and 14 bases stayed unmatched. In DNA, the CDR3 is TGTGCCAGCAGCGCGGTACTTAGCGGGACGGGTGGCGAGCAGTACTTC. It codes for CASSAVLSGTGGEQYF. Filled out from reference TRBV9 and TRBJ2-7, the complete variable domain reads DSGVTQTPKHLITATGQRVTLRCSPRSGDLSVYWYQQSLDQGLQFLIQYYNGEERAKGNILERFSAQQFPDLHSELNLSSLELGDSALYFCASSAVLSGTGGEQYFGPGTRLTVT.

The rearrangement joins TRBV7-2 to TRBJ2-1; TRBD2 matches at 12 bases. V shed 4 bases, J shed 8 bases, and the junction held 6 bases outside the gene matches. This CDR3 is 15 amino acids long. Germline values: CDR1 SGHTA, CDR2 FQGNSA. The CDR3 loop reads CASSWTSGDYDEQFF. CDR3 coding DNA: TGTGCCAGCAGCTGGACTAGCGGGGATTATGATGAGCAGTTCTTC.

Here the CDR3 DNA reads TGTGCCAGCAGTAGGGGGTATGGGGCCAACGTCCTGACTTTC. Encoded protein: CASSRGYGANVLTF. The chain recombines TRBV7-2 with TRBJ2-6, with TRBD1 as a possible D gene (6 bases). In germline, CDR1 is SGHTA, CDR2 FQGNSA. CDR3 length: 14 residues. The ends were cut back, 6 bases at V and 3 bases at J, with 9 bases in the middle.